This is a list of T cell receptor beta chains from one sample in a study of blood T cell repertoires in COVID-19. Clones were read by immunoSEQ multiplex PCR, and TCRdb kept only the in-frame ones, dropping some. The sample has 300,000 to 450,000 clones; more than 85% are singletons. Material: peripheral blood. All receptors derive from a human donor in a cohort sampled during active COVID-19. Both conserved end residues are part of each CDR3. The order of the fields is J gene, V gene, clone size, D gene, CDR3 protein, CDR3 DNA. The D gene is left open where the match is weak. Some rows have no size entry. The others give once, few or many, or a class for an expanded clone.

TRBJ2-7 | TRBV15 | once | - | CATSRDTISDSYFSYEQYF | TGTGCCACCAGCAGAGATACAATATCGGACAGCTATTTCTCCTACGAGCAGTACTTC
TRBJ2-3 | TRBV7-3 | - | - | CASSLKLVGTDTQYF | TGTGCCAGCAGCTTAAAACTAGTCGGCACAGATACGCAGTATTTT
TRBJ2-3 | TRBV19 | - | - | CASSDPGGQATDTQYF | TGTGCCAGTAGTGACCCGGGGGGACAGGCCACAGATACGCAGTATTTT
TRBJ2-7 | TRBV6-5 | once | TRBD1 | CASRPDRGPYEQYF | TGTGCCAGCAGACCCGACAGGGGCCCCTACGAGCAGTACTTC
TRBJ2-7 | TRBV5-1 | - | TRBD1 | CASSQEGGVAYEQYF | TGCGCCAGCAGCCAAGAAGGGGGCGTGGCCTACGAGCAGTACTTC
TRBJ2-1 | TRBV30 | once | TRBD2 | CACHWGGRYNEQFF | TGTGCCTGCCACTGGGGAGGGAGGTACAATGAGCAGTTCTTC
TRBJ2-7 | TRBV6-5 | once | TRBD2 | CASSRGLGYEQYF | TGTGCCAGCAGCCGCGGACTAGGCTACGAGCAGTACTTC
TRBJ1-5 | TRBV5-6 | - | TRBD1 | CASSRAGGLTNQPQHF | TGTGCCAGCAGCAGAGCAGGGGGGCTCACGAATCAGCCCCAGCATTTT
TRBJ2-1 | TRBV11-2 | - | - | CASSWAGLSSYNEQFF | TGTGCCAGCAGCTGGGCTGGGTTAAGCTCCTACAATGAGCAGTTCTTC
TRBJ2-5 | TRBV27 | - | TRBD2 | CASSFRRGGETQYF | TGTGCCAGCAGTTTCCGTCGGGGGGGGGAGACCCAGTACTTC
TRBJ1-6 | TRBV5-4 | - | TRBD1 | CASRPGGSYNSPLHF | TGTGCCAGCAGACCAGGGGGTTCCTATAATTCACCCCTCCACTTT
TRBJ2-5 | TRBV4-1 | - | TRBD2 | CASSQDRNFRGGETQYF | TGCGCCAGCAGCCAAGACCGGAACTTCCGGGGGGGGGAGACCCAGTACTTC
TRBJ2-2 | TRBV9 | - | - | CASSVAGYPGELFF | TGTGCCAGCAGCGTAGCCGGGTACCCCGGGGAGCTGTTTTTT
TRBJ2-7 | TRBV5-6 | - | - | CASSRTASYEQYF | TGTGCCAGCAGCCGGACAGCTAGTTACGAGCAGTACTTC
TRBJ1-2 | TRBV6-5 | - | TRBD1 | CASRTTGGYGYTF | TGTGCCAGCAGGACTACAGGGGGCTATGGCTACACCTTC
TRBJ2-1 | TRBV6-2/TRBV6-3 | - | TRBD2 | CASSYLAGGLYNEQFF | TGTGCCAGCAGTTACCTAGCGGGGGGGCTATACAATGAGCAGTTCTTC
TRBJ1-5 | TRBV4-1 | - | - | CASSQISGDQPQHF | TGCGCCAGCAGCCAGATTTCGGGGGATCAGCCCCAGCATTTT
TRBJ2-1 | TRBV29-1 | - | TRBD2 | CSVHKAGTISQSEQFF | TGCAGCGTCCACAAAGCGGGGACTATCTCCCAGAGTGAGCAGTTCTTC
TRBJ1-6 | TRBV11-3 | - | - | CASSLDVQGPESYNSPLHF | TGTGCCAGCAGCTTAGACGTCCAGGGGCCAGAGTCCTATAATTCACCCCTCCACTTT
TRBJ1-3 | TRBV9 | - | TRBD1 | CASSGGTVYSGNTIYF | TGTGCCAGCAGCGGTGGGACAGTCTACTCTGGAAACACCATATATTTT
TRBJ2-1 | TRBV10-1 | - | TRBD1 | CASSEPLIDRDAYNEQFF | TGCGCCAGCAGTGAGCCCCTTATCGACAGGGACGCCTACAATGAGCAGTTCTTC
TRBJ2-7 | TRBV19 | - | - | CASTFGSGYEQYF | TGTGCCAGTACCTTCGGGAGTGGCTACGAGCAGTACTTC
TRBJ2-2 | TRBV6-5 | - | - | CASNRQGGELFF | TGTGCCAGCAACCGGCAGGGCGGGGAGCTGTTTTTT
TRBJ2-3 | TRBV5-4 | - | - | CATRLGLTSTDTQYF | TGTGCCACCCGCTTGGGTCTCACAAGCACAGATACGCAGTATTTT
TRBJ1-2 | TRBV5-4 | - | - | CASSLDSHYGYTF | TGTGCCAGCAGCTTGGACAGCCACTATGGCTACACCTTC
TRBJ2-2 | TRBV19 | - | TRBD2 | CASSSRGLASNTGELFF | TGTGCCAGTAGCTCCCGGGGACTAGCTTCGAACACCGGGGAGCTGTTTTTT
TRBJ2-5 | TRBV3-1/TRBV3-2 | few | TRBD1 | CASSLGGWTGGETQYF | TGTGCCAGCAGCCTAGGCGGTTGGACAGGGGGGGAGACCCAGTACTTC
TRBJ2-1 | TRBV2 | - | TRBD2 | CASTIAGVGHNEQFF | TGTGCCAGCACCATAGCGGGAGTAGGACACAATGAGCAGTTCTTC
TRBJ2-2 | TRBV10-3 | - | TRBD1 | CAISESGQGNTGELFF | TGTGCCATCAGTGAGTCCGGACAGGGTAACACCGGGGAGCTGTTTTTT
TRBJ2-7 | TRBV19 | - | - | CASSIALTGARGHEQYF | TGTGCCAGTAGTATCGCCTTGACCGGAGCTAGGGGACATGAGCAGTACTTC
TRBJ2-2 | TRBV29-1 | - | TRBD2 | CSPGGGNTGELFF | TGCAGCCCGGGGGGAGGCAACACCGGGGAGCTGTTTTTT
TRBJ2-3 | TRBV27 | - | TRBD2 | CASSLSGNTDTQYF | TGTGCCAGCAGTTTAAGCGGGAACACAGATACGCAGTATTTT
TRBJ1-3 | TRBV7-2 | - | - | CASSLVSAGAGNTIYF | TGTGCCAGCAGCTTAGTTTCGGCAGGGGCTGGAAACACCATATATTTT
TRBJ2-3 | TRBV19 | once | TRBD2 | CASRGIAGEEGYREYF | TGTGCCAGTAGGGGAATAGCGGGAGAAGAAGGCTACCGAGAGTATTTT
TRBJ2-6 | TRBV25-1 | - | - | CASSELAETGANVLTF | TGTGCCAGCAGTGAGTTAGCCGAGACTGGGGCCAACGTCCTGACTTTC
TRBJ2-1 | TRBV5-6 | many | - | CASSFGWSGGNEQFF | TGTGCCAGCAGCTTTGGATGGTCGGGTGGTAATGAGCAGTTCTTC
TRBJ1-5 | TRBV18 | - | - | CASSRDYGEPQHF | TGTGCCAGCTCTCGGGACTATGGAGAGCCCCAGCATTTT
TRBJ1-2 | TRBV2 | - | - | CASSGRRQVNYGYTF | TGTGCCAGCAGTGGGAGACGACAGGTTAACTATGGCTACACCTTC
TRBJ2-5 | TRBV19 | - | - | CASSTGVEGTQYF | TGTGCCAGTAGTACCGGGGTGGAGGGGACCCAGTACTTC
TRBJ1-2 | TRBV6-5 | - | TRBD1 | CASSRGDSYGYTF | TGTGCCAGCAGCCGAGGGGACAGTTATGGCTACACCTTC
TRBJ1-1 | TRBV19 | many | - | CASTPGGRATEAFF | TGTGCCAGTACCCCGGGGGGGCGCGCCACTGAAGCTTTCTTT
TRBJ2-1 | TRBV7-9 | - | TRBD2 | CASSSRGGGALNEQFF | TGTGCCAGCAGCTCCAGAGGCGGGGGGGCCTTGAATGAGCAGTTCTTC
TRBJ1-1 | TRBV11-2 | - | - | CASSLGGGRGTEAFF | TGTGCCAGCAGCTTAGGGGGGGGAAGGGGCACTGAAGCTTTCTTT
TRBJ2-7 | TRBV6-2/TRBV6-3 | - | - | CASSPGLAIWQYF | TGTGCCAGCAGCCCGGGACTCGCCATCTGGCAGTACTTC
TRBJ1-6 | TRBV3-1/TRBV3-2 | - | - | CASTLGRISPLHF | TGTGCCAGCACCCTGGGGAGAATTTCACCCCTCCACTTT
TRBJ1-5 | TRBV30 | - | - | CAWSTQGSYSNQPQHF | TGTGCCTGGAGTACACAGGGATCCTATAGCAATCAGCCCCAGCATTTT
TRBJ2-1 | TRBV19 | - | - | CASSILGSEQFF | TGTGCCAGTAGTATATTAGGGAGTGAGCAGTTCTTC
TRBJ2-2 | TRBV18 | - | - | CASSPSSENTGELFF | TGTGCCAGCTCACCTTCTAGCGAGAACACCGGGGAGCTGTTTTTT
TRBJ1-2 | TRBV24-1 | once | - | CATSESPRVEGYTF | TGTGCCACCAGTGAAAGCCCGAGGGTCGAAGGCTACACCTTC
TRBJ1-3 | TRBV4-1 | - | - | CASAGGGRGGPSGNTIYF | TGCGCCAGCGCTGGGGGGGGGCGAGGTGGACCGTCTGGAAACACCATATATTTT
TRBJ2-1 | TRBV6-5 | - | - | CASRSGGYNEQFF | TGTGCCAGCAGAAGCGGAGGGTACAATGAGCAGTTCTTC
TRBJ1-5 | TRBV7-2 | - | - | CASSLGRDQPQHF | TGTGCCAGCAGCTTAGGGCGGGATCAGCCCCAGCATTTT
TRBJ2-2 | TRBV2 | - | - | CASFREAAVGAGELFF | TGTGCCAGCTTTAGGGAGGCAGCTGTGGGTGCCGGGGAGCTGTTTTTT